A single sample is the source of the 5 T cell receptor beta chains below, sequenced in a study of response to subunit inactivated influenza vaccine. TCRdb independently ran MiXCR on the RT-PCR reads; one entry per CDR3 protein. The table has about 540,000 distinct CDR3 sequences, roughly 25% seen once; the top ten hold 2.8%. The same data also went into a second study, on T cells expressing NK-cell markers. That study adds: Making the TCR beta cDNA relied on 5'RACE template switching with UMIs.

The material was CD4+ T cells sorted from PBMCs, obtained 11 to 12 days after vaccination. The origin of the receptors is a man between 50 and 59 years old who received an inactivated influenza vaccine.

This clonotype was seen repeatedly, ten times or more. The rearrangement joins TRBV7-9 to TRBJ2-1; D unresolved. This CDR3 contains 12 residues. Trimming removed 4 bases from V and 2 bases from J, with 3 bases in between. The V gene's germline CDR1 is SEHNR and CDR2 FQNEAQ (reference sequence). For the CDR3, the DNA is TGTGCCAGCAGCTCCACCTACAATGAGCAGTTCTTC. This encodes CASSSTYNEQFF.

This chain joins TRBV28 and TRBJ2-4; D not resolved. Germline assignment: CDR1 MDHEN and CDR2 SYDVKM. The CDR3 covers 17 residues. Trimming shortened V by 1 base and J by 6 bases, and 19 bases separated the two germline ends. CDR3 region: CASSLFWQAIVPNIQYF. The CDR3 nucleotides read TGTGCCAGCAGTTTATTTTGGCAGGCCATCGTTCCAAACATTCAGTACTTC.

This chain joins TRBV5-1 and TRBJ2-1; 11 bases align to TRBD2. The V segment lost 7 bases and the J segment 8 bases; nucleotides outside the gene matches: 5. Germline V gene sequence: CDR1 SGHRS, CDR2 YFSETQ. The CDR3 runs 13 residues. CDR3 protein: CASRLAGGYEQFF. The CDR3 DNA is TGCGCCAGCCGTCTAGCGGGAGGCTATGAGCAGTTCTTC.

V gene TRBV28 combines with J gene TRBJ2-1, with TRBD1 matching over 10 bases. Germline V gives CDR1 MDHEN, CDR2 SYDVKM. This CDR3 is 16 amino acids long. V shed 6 bases and J 1 base; nucleotides not matched to a gene: 6. The DNA of the CDR3 is TGTGCCAGCAGCGAGCTGGGACAGGGGTCCTACAATGAGCAGTTCTTC. Translation gives CASSELGQGSYNEQFF.

This clonotype was seen a handful of times. The chain couples TRBV29-1 to TRBJ1-1, with TRBD1 as a possible D gene (6 bases). Germline CDR1 is SQVTM and CDR2 is ANQGSEA. The germline V and J ends were trimmed by 6 bases and 5 bases, with 19 bases remaining between them. CDR3 length equals 14 residues. CDR3 sequence reads: CSVDLGGFGTEAFF. The CDR3 coding sequence is TGCAGCGTCGACCTAGGGGGGTTTGGGACTGAAGCTTTCTTT.